Sequencing of this T cell receptor (beta chain) was carried out in a study of T cells after yellow fever vaccination. The wider study: The authors prepared low-cell-number fractions using SMART-Seq v4 Ultra Low Input.

Template-switching 5'RACE yielded the TCR cDNA; a universal primer site and UMIs were added in the process. TCRdb re-analysed the 5' RACE reads in MiXCR, keeping a single row per CDR3 protein. The sample records under 550,000 distinct CDR3 sequences, roughly a fifth being singletons. J lost 7 bases, V lost 4 bases, and 5 bases had no gene match. Germline-derived CDR1 and CDR2 are LNHDA and SQIVND (reference sequence). This CDR3 has 14 amino acids. This receptor was taken from a man aged 18 to 29 who received the YFV17D yellow fever vaccine. The sequences come from PBMCs, collected 21 days after the first yellow fever vaccination. The rearrangement uses TRBV19 and TRBJ2-1, with 9 nucleotides matching TRBD1. The CDR3 here is CASSTDRGANEQFF. The CDR3 region has the DNA TGTGCCAGTAGTACGGACAGGGGAGCGAATGAGCAGTTCTTC.